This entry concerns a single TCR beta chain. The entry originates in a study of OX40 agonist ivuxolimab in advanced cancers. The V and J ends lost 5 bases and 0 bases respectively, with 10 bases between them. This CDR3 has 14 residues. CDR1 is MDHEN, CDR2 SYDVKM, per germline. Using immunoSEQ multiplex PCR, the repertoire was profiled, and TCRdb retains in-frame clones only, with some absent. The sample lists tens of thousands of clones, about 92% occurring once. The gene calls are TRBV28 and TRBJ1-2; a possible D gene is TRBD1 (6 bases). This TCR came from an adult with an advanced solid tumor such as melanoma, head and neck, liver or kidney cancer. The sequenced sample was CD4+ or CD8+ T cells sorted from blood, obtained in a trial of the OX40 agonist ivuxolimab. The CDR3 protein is CASSMGDTNYGYTF. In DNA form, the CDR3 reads TGTGCCAGCAGTATGGGGGACACTAACTATGGCTACACCTTC.